The T cell receptor (beta chain) under discussion was sequenced for a study of T-cell reconstitution after alpha-beta-depleted transplantation in children. General study results and limits: Several hundred graft clones that had expanded were reportedly the source of alpha-beta T cells about two months after transplant. At one year after transplant, newly produced T cells mostly accounted for T-cell counts and diversity. Certain patients had high TCRbeta diversity at day 60, and it came from recipient T cells and thymic progenitors that survived.

This clonotype turned up a few times. The antigen remains undetermined. CDR1 is MNHNY and CDR2 is SVGAGI in the germline V gene (reference sequence). The CDR3 spans 11 residues. V was trimmed by 9 bases and J by 5 bases, leaving 10 bases between them. It was with unique molecular identifiers that the TCRbeta library was prepared. TCRdb re-analysed the PCR reads in MiXCR, keeping a single row per CDR3 protein. The sample holds around 600,000 distinct CDR3 sequences; roughly 23% are singletons and the top ten take 13% to 15%. This chain uses TRBV6-6 with TRBJ2-5, with D tentatively TRBD1 (5 bases). This clonotype was obtained from a boy under three years old who had a stem cell transplant for acute myeloid leukemia, so the T cells may come from the graft donor. The sequencing here drew on PBMCs, mostly from graft donor cells, taken 360 days after TCRalphabeta/CD19-depleted stem cell transplant. Written as DNA, the CDR3 is TGTGCCAGGAAACACAGGGAGACCCAGTACTTC. This codes for CARKHRETQYF.